What follows are 28 T cell receptor beta chains derived from one specimen sequenced in a study of T-cell memory formation after mild COVID-19. Each CDR3 protein gets one entry after TCRdb re-called the 5' RACE reads with MiXCR. The sample records approximately 240,000 distinct CDR3 sequences, about 15% being singletons. The specimen sequenced was PBMCs or a T cell subset sorted from them (not recorded which). The receptors come from a man between 18 and 29 years old who had mild COVID-19 (a few samples of this study predate the infection). Cell type and time point are not known.

The chain employs TRBV7-9 and TRBJ2-1, with D maybe TRBD2 (6 bases). CDR1 is SEHNR, CDR2 FQNEAQ, per germline (reference sequence). The CDR3 contains 14 residues. V gave up 3 bases and J gave up 5 bases, with 11 bases separating them. CDR3 nucleotides: TGTGCCAGCAGCTTCGCGGGGTCGGACAATGAGCAGTTCTTC. It specifies CASSFAGSDNEQFF. Full variable domain (outside the CDR3, taken from reference TRBV7-9 and TRBJ2-1): DTGVSQNPRHKITKRGQNVTFRCDPISEHNRLYWYRQTLGQGPEFLTYFQNEAQLEKSRLLSDRFSAERPKGSFSTLEIQRTEQGDSAMYLCASSFAGSDNEQFFGPGTRLTVL.

This clonotype occurred a few times. The CDR3 coding sequence is TGTGCCAGCTCACCCGCCACCTACGAGCAGTACGTC. Translated, it gives CASSPATYEQYV. The chain links TRBV18 to TRBJ2-7; D is uncertain. The CDR3 length is 12 residues. V lost 3 bases and J 2 bases, leaving 5 bases between the germline ends. Germline lookup yields CDR1 KGHSH and CDR2 LQKENI.

This clonotype occurred a few times. The chain joins TRBV7-9 to TRBJ1-2; no reliable D call. Deletions cut 5 bases from V and 8 bases from J, with 18 bases between. This CDR3 is built from 14 residues. Germline V gives CDR1 SEHNR, CDR2 FQNEAQ (reference sequence). CDR3 sequence reads: CASSPLPRVRGYTF. In DNA, the CDR3 is TGTGCCAGCAGCCCCCTTCCTCGGGTTAGGGGCTACACCTTC.

This clonotype has at least ten counts. The chain couples TRBV6-5 to TRBJ2-7; a possible D gene is TRBD1 (8 bases). CDR3 length equals 14 residues. Deletions cut 6 bases from V and 4 bases from J, with 16 bases between. Germline CDR1 is MNHEY and CDR2 is SVGAGI. DNA of the CDR3: TGTGCCAGCAGGAGAGGACAGGGAGGGTACGAGCAGTACTTC. Translating it yields CASRRGQGGYEQYF.

This clonotype appeared a few times. V and J are TRBV7-8 and TRBJ2-5; D gene uncertain. From germline, CDR1 is SGHVS and CDR2 FQNEAQ. This CDR3 is built from 14 residues. V shed 1 base and J shed 4 bases, with 10 bases lying between them. This chain's CDR3 is CASSLGRNRETQYF. The CDR3 DNA follows: TGTGCCAGCAGCTTAGGACGTAACCGAGAGACCCAGTACTTC.

This clonotype was seen a handful of times. The rearrangement links TRBV6-5 to TRBJ1-4; 7 bases fit TRBD1. The germline V gene has CDR1 MNHEY and CDR2 SVGAGI. The CDR3 is 15 residues long. V dropped 6 bases and J dropped 8; count of bases not matched to a gene: 12. The CDR3 loop reads CASRAEGAGDEKLFF. CDR3 DNA: TGTGCCAGCAGGGCGGAGGGGGCTGGGGACGAAAAACTGTTTTTT.

This clonotype has a count of ten or more. The V and J genes are TRBV4-3 and TRBJ1-4; D gene uncertain. This CDR3 comprises 13 residues. V was clipped by 4 bases and J by 7 bases, with 10 bases between them. Germline V gene sequence: CDR1 LGHNA, CDR2 YSLEER. CDR3 sequence reads: CASSRLGLEKLFF. CDR3 in DNA: TGCGCCAGCAGCCGGCTCGGGCTTGAAAAACTGTTTTTT.

This clonotype appeared a few times. The CDR3 region has the DNA TGTGCCAGCAGCGTAGGTCCAGATACGCAGTATTTT. This gives the protein CASSVGPDTQYF. The rearrangement uses TRBV9 and TRBJ2-3; D uncertain. CDR1 is SGDLS, CDR2 YYNGEE, per germline. There are 12 residues in the CDR3. V was clipped by 0 bases and J by 4 bases, with 3 bases between them.

This clonotype was found a few times. The rearrangement links TRBV6-2 or TRBV6-3 to TRBJ2-1; a possible D gene is TRBD2 (5 bases). The V end was cut by 8 bases, the J end by 9 bases, with 11 bases between. The CDR3 contains 11 residues. Germline V gene data show CDR1 as MNHEY and CDR2 as SVGEGT. DNA for the CDR3: TGTGCCAGCCAGGCTGGAGGTGAGCAGTTCTTC. Its translation is CASQAGGEQFF.

This chain connects TRBV7-2 to TRBJ1-2; no definite D call. This CDR3 is 13 amino acids long. The germline CDR1 and CDR2 sequences are SGHTA and FQGNSA. V lost 5 bases and J 8 bases, leaving 15 bases between the germline ends. The CDR3 sequence is CASSPQLGMGYTF. The DNA for the CDR3 is TGTGCCAGCAGCCCCCAATTGGGAATGGGCTACACCTTC.

The rearrangement links TRBV7-2 to TRBJ1-4; tentatively, D is TRBD1 (6 bases). Between the trimmed V and J ends, which lost 5 bases and 6 bases, there was a span of 16 bases. This CDR3 has 15 amino acids. Germline V gene lookup returns CDR1 SGHTA and CDR2 FQGNSA. The CDR3 bases are TGTGCCAGCAGCGCGGACGGCGGGGGCTATGAAAAACTGTTTTTT. Amino acid sequence: CASSADGGGYEKLFF.

The chain uses TRBV9 and TRBJ1-5; tentatively, D is TRBD1 (5 bases). V lost 0 bases and J lost 2, with 12 bases in between. The germline V gene has CDR1 SGDLS and CDR2 YYNGEE. This CDR3 spans 16 amino acids. DNA for the CDR3: TGTGCCAGCAGCGTAGATGCGGGGGGGGGCAATCAGCCCCAGCATTTT. Amino acid sequence: CASSVDAGGGNQPQHF.

The rearrangement uses TRBV10-3 and TRBJ1-2, with D hard to call. CDR1 is ENHRY, CDR2 SYGVKD, per germline. With 6 bases removed from V and 2 bases from J, the gap between germline ends came to 10 bases. This CDR3 has 13 amino acids. The CDR3 DNA reads TGTGCCATCAGGGGTGGGGAAAACTATGGCTACACCTTC. Encoded protein: CAIRGGENYGYTF.

Only a few counts were recorded for this clonotype. The chain combines TRBV11-2 with TRBJ2-4; 10 bases line up with TRBD2. V gave up 0 bases and J gave up 11 bases; unmatched junction bases: 4. The CDR3 loop spans 14 amino acids. Germline V gene lookup returns CDR1 SGHAT and CDR2 FQNNGV. The CDR3, as DNA: TGTGCCAGCAGCTTAGATCCAGCGGGGGGGCTTCAGTACTTC. Translated: CASSLDPAGGLQYF.

The sample holds a few counts of this clonotype. The genes are TRBV20-1 and TRBJ1-1, with TRBD1 as a possible D gene (6 bases). V was trimmed by 3 bases and J by 0 bases, leaving 11 bases between them. The CDR3 totals 14 residues. Germline loops: CDR1 DFQATT, CDR2 SNEGSKA (reference sequence). This CDR3 reads CSARTGSLNTEAFF. Here the CDR3 DNA reads TGCAGTGCTAGGACAGGCTCTTTGAACACTGAAGCTTTCTTT.

This clonotype occurred a few times. The rearrangement joins TRBV7-2 to TRBJ2-7, with TRBD1 identical over 7 bases. The CDR3 length is 14 residues. Trimming cost V 3 bases and J 7 bases; bases outside gene matches: 9. Germline V lookup: CDR1 SGHTA, CDR2 FQGNSA. The CDR3 sequence is CASSLTGSPMEQYF. For the CDR3, the DNA is TGTGCCAGCAGCTTGACAGGGTCCCCAATGGAGCAGTACTTC.

This clonotype was observed at least ten times. The rearrangement uses TRBV23-1 and TRBJ2-5; 7 bases align to TRBD2. TRBV23-1 is an open reading frame whose function is uncertain. This CDR3 is 16 amino acids long. J gave up 9 bases and V 2 bases, and 15 bases lay outside the gene matches. The CDR3 DNA reads TGCGCCAGCAGTCAAGGATGGGCCCAAGCGGGGTGGCCCCAGTACTTC. It specifies CASSQGWAQAGWPQYF.

This clonotype was seen at least ten times. This rearrangement joins TRBV7-6 to TRBJ2-3; 7 bases are shared with TRBD1. Germline values: CDR1 SGHVS, CDR2 FNYEAQ. V shed 4 bases and J 1 base; nucleotides not matched to a gene: 11. This CDR3 has 17 amino acids. CDR3 sequence: CASSSRTGAQGTDTQYF. CDR3 nucleotide sequence: TGTGCCAGCAGCTCAAGAACAGGGGCCCAAGGCACAGATACGCAGTATTTT. The variable domain in full, completed from reference TRBV7-6 and TRBJ2-3, reads GAGVSQSPRYKVTKRGQDVALRCDPISGHVSLYWYRQALGQGPEFLTYFNYEAQQDKSGLPNDRFSAERPEGSISTLTIQRTEQRDSAMYRCASSSRTGAQGTDTQYFGPGTRLTVL.

J is TRBJ2-7 and V is TRBV28, with D possibly being TRBD2 (5 bases). The V end lost 8 bases, the J end lost 0 bases, and 8 bases lay between the germline ends. The CDR3 runs to 12 residues. Germline V CDR1 and CDR2: MDHEN, SYDVKM. CDR3 region: CASEGVSYEQYF. The CDR3 region has the DNA TGTGCCAGCGAGGGAGTCTCCTACGAGCAGTACTTC. Together with reference TRBV28 and TRBJ2-7, the CDR3 gives the full variable domain: DVKVTQSSRYLVKRTGEKVFLECVQDMDHENMFWYRQDPGLGLRLIYFSYDVKMKEKGDIPEGYSVSREKKERFSLILESASTNQTSMYLCASEGVSYEQYFGPGTRLTVT.

The V call is TRBV10-3, the J call TRBJ2-1, with 10 bases that match TRBD2. Trimming cost V 5 bases and J 7 bases; bases outside gene matches: 2. The germline V gene has CDR1 ENHRY and CDR2 SYGVKD. This CDR3 contains 13 residues. Here the CDR3 reads CAISKTSGNEQFF. The DNA of the CDR3 is TGTGCCATCAGTAAGACTAGCGGGAATGAGCAGTTCTTC.

This clonotype was detected only a few times. V and J are TRBV9 and TRBJ2-1; D possibly corresponds to TRBD2 (6 bases). V lost 0 bases and J lost 8, with 21 bases in between. The CDR3 is 17 amino acids. Germline CDR1 is SGDLS and CDR2 is YYNGEE. CDR3 coding DNA: TGTGCCAGCAGCGTAGATCCCGGCAGCGGGTCACGGCATGAGCAGTTCTTC. It is translated as CASSVDPGSGSRHEQFF.

Ten or more counts support this clonotype. The V call is TRBV12-3 or TRBV12-4, the J call TRBJ1-1; 10 bases line up with TRBD1. The CDR3 covers 14 residues. Germline trimming cut 7 bases from V and 4 bases from J; bases unmatched to any gene: 6. The CDR3 protein is CASTLGDRGTEAFF. CDR3 coding DNA: TGTGCCAGCACTTTGGGGGACAGGGGCACTGAAGCTTTCTTT.

The chain recombines TRBV6-2 or TRBV6-3 with TRBJ2-5, with D perhaps assigned TRBD1 or TRBD2 (5 bases each). V dropped 0 bases and J dropped 5 bases, with 10 bases sitting between them. Germline V gives CDR1 MNHEY, CDR2 SVGEGT. There are 14 residues in the CDR3. CDR3 in amino acids: CASSYSGVEETQYF. CDR3 DNA sequence: TGTGCCAGCAGTTACTCGGGGGTTGAGGAGACCCAGTACTTC.

This clonotype was seen a handful of times. The chain's CDR3 is CASSFSLNTEAFF. The CDR3 DNA reads as TGTGCCAGCAGCTTTTCCTTGAACACTGAAGCTTTCTTT. The genes are TRBV7-2 and TRBJ1-1; D gene unclear. The CDR3 totals 13 residues. Germline-derived CDR1 and CDR2 are SGHTA and FQGNSA. V was trimmed by 3 bases and J by 0 bases, leaving 5 bases between them.

The chain is built from TRBV7-2 and TRBJ1-1, with 7 bases fitting TRBD1. With 6 bases clipped from V and 5 bases from J, the junction kept 6 bases outside the gene matches. The CDR3 has 13 amino acids. CDR1 and CDR2 (germline): SGHTA, FQGNSA. The CDR3 nucleotides read TGTGCCAGCAGGACCTACAGGGGAACTGAAGCTTTCTTT. As protein: CASRTYRGTEAFF.

This clonotype was seen a few times. This chain links TRBV5-1 with TRBJ1-2; D is unclear. V was trimmed by 2 bases and J by 2 bases, leaving 16 bases between them. The CDR3 loop spans 16 amino acids. In germline, CDR1 is SGHRS, CDR2 YFSETQ. The CDR3 DNA reads as TGCGCCAGCAGCTTTCGGCAGAGTTTATCAAACTATGGCTACACCTTC. Protein: CASSFRQSLSNYGYTF. The full variable domain, rest sourced from reference TRBV5-1 and TRBJ1-2, is KAGVTQTPRYLIKTRGQQVTLSCSPISGHRSVSWYQQTPGQGLQFLFEYFSETQRNKGNFPGRFSGRQFSNSRSEMNVSTLELGDSALYLCASSFRQSLSNYGYTFGSGTRLTVV.

CDR3 region: CAISTTGDGYTF. The CDR3 DNA is TGTGCCATCAGTACGACAGGGGACGGCTACACCTTC. The chain employs TRBV10-3 and TRBJ1-2; TRBD1 agrees at 8 bases. The CDR3 runs to 12 residues. V shed 5 bases and J 8 bases; nucleotides not matched to a gene: 4. Per the germline V gene, CDR1 is ENHRY and CDR2 is SYGVKD.

The genes are TRBV5-1 and TRBJ2-1, with 11 bases lining up with TRBD1. V lost 3 bases and J lost 6; bases outside the gene matches: 2. The CDR3 spans 14 residues. Germline CDR1 and CDR2: SGHRS and YFSETQ. CDR3 bases: TGCGCCAGCAGCTCGGACAGGGGGCCCAATGAGCAGTTCTTC. Its translation is CASSSDRGPNEQFF.